This T cell receptor (beta chain) was sequenced for a study of T cells in Graves' hyperthyroidism and ophthalmopathy. TCR beta CDR3 regions were amplified from RNA transcripts. The HTBI primer set served for first-round RT-PCR of the TCR CDR3. TCRdb re-called the multiplex PCR reads through MiXCR, storing one row per CDR3 protein. The repertoire holds 560,000 or so distinct CDR3 sequences, nearly 20% seen once, with over 45% in the top ten. The sample holds a few counts of this clonotype. The TCR sequence derives from a man aged 40-49 years with Graves' ophthalmopathy. Sequencing was carried out using blood.

CDR3: CSARERQGDVYRNQPQHF. The CDR3, as DNA: TGCAGTGCTAGAGAACGGCAGGGAGATGTATATAGGAATCAGCCCCAGCATTTT. The chain carries TRBV20-1 and TRBJ1-5; D might be TRBD1 (5 bases). This CDR3 has 18 residues. V was trimmed by 0 bases and J by 4 bases, leaving 22 bases between them. The germline gives CDR1 DFQATT, CDR2 SNEGSKA (reference sequence).